The present T cell receptor beta chain was sequenced within a study of cytomegalovirus exposure and HLA in healthy donors (dated by TCRdb to 2016 to 2017). At the level of the whole study: An earlier analysis of roughly 610 of the donors reported about 300 Gb of sequence data and 100 million to 120 million unique TCR beta sequences obtained from about 179 million T cells. An early release covering approximately 600 HLA-typed donors comprised roughly 300 gigabases of sequencing data and tens of millions of unique TCR sequences. Of the 398 genotyped donors, about 84% fell in the genetic ancestry cluster associated with self-reported Caucasian donors. The aim of the study was to test whether cataloging public T cell receptors could identify signatures of past pathogen exposure. Using immunosequencing, the study profiled T cell repertoires from 666 subjects and related those repertoires to cytomegalovirus serostatus. Along with the approximately 600-subject first cohort, a separate validation cohort of 120 different subjects was used. The study combined high-throughput TCR immunosequencing, statistical association of individual TCRs with disease status, and machine learning to predict cytomegalovirus infection status. A later analysis re-analyzed previously published TCR beta repertoires from several hundred donors and added high-resolution HLA genotyping to study TCR occurrence patterns. Rather than using new phenotypic data, the later analysis identified candidate immune exposures from TCR beta sequences and from how often those sequences occurred across donors. In an earlier analysis of roughly 600 of the donors, high-throughput TCR beta sequencing was used to judge whether each TCR beta V gene segment behaved as functional or pseudogenic. Donor age, sex, ethnicity and CMV serostatus were compiled together with the repertoire data. A later genetic analysis took genome-wide SNP genotypes for about 55% of the 666 donors and used that subset as a discovery cohort. Every repertoire in the discovery cohort had been generated on one and the same sequencing platform. HLA typing covered class I and class II loci at four-digit resolution. Typing coverage varied by locus: roughly 620-640 donors for A, B, C, DRB1 and DQB1; about 520 for DQA1; about 590 for DPA1; approximately 450 for DPB1. Five DR-DQ haplotypes were handled as single units for association and clustering, since linkage in the cohort was strong. Among roughly 370 genotyped donors of the cohort, an average of around 240,000 unique TCR beta nucleotide sequences were sequenced per donor, roughly a sixth of them non-productive.

The CDR3 numbers 15 residues from cysteine through phenylalanine. The entry retains the CDR3 DNA only, 45 bases that are in frame from base 1. Between the V and J ends, shortened by 5 bases and 1 base respectively, the junction contains 9 bases. CDR1 and CDR2 were assigned from the germline V gene (reference sequence) as SEHNR and FQNEAQ. In total, roughly 670 healthy bone marrow donors made up the cohort. At the time of sampling, all cohort members were nominally healthy, though unrecorded immune exposures were likely present. Of the 650 to 700 cohort members, approximately 300 had positive CMV serostatus and approximately 360 had negative CMV serostatus, and CMV serostatus was not recorded for the donor. A peripheral blood sample was provided by each donor, and peripheral blood mononuclear cells were used for TCR beta sequencing. The Qiagen DNeasy Blood Extraction Kit was used to extract genomic DNA from the blood cell samples.

Libraries were constructed by the immunoSEQ multiplex PCR assay. A mixture of 60 forward primers for TCR Vbeta segments and 13 reverse primers for TCR Jbeta segments was used in the multiplex PCR. A multiplex PCR assay on genomic DNA amplified the CDR3 region of rearranged TCR beta genes. On the Illumina HiSeq System, the amplified TCR beta libraries were sequenced as 87-base-pair reads. Concerning the study's data processing: Across the 670 or so repertoires, a later analysis counted tens of millions of unique TCR beta chains, 9.5 million to 13 million of which were shared by at least two donors. Raw reads were error-corrected and collapsed into unique sequences with a nearest-neighbor algorithm that merged closely related sequences to remove PCR and sequencing errors. V, D and J gene segments were assigned by aligning CDR3 sequences to IMGT reference sequences. For a sequence to be retained, a match of at least six nucleotides was required to both a V gene segment and a J gene segment. Rearrangements were called productive when the CDR3 lacked stop codons and stayed in frame with V and J; all others were non-productive. CDR3 was defined by IMGT convention, running from the second conserved V-encoded cysteine to the conserved J-encoded phenylalanine. In an earlier analysis of approximately 500 of the donors, sequences lacking an unambiguous match to a single V gene segment were excluded. An earlier analysis of several hundred of the donors called V segments functional above 56.7% productive rearrangements and segregating when the between-donor standard deviation exceeded 5%. To diagnose cytomegalovirus status from the catalog of TCR beta chain sequences, a statistical classification framework was built. V and J gene assignment, in a later analysis, came from comparing TCR nucleotide sequences with IMGT/GENE-DB human TR gene sequences. A later analysis assigned CDR3 sequences and most-parsimonious VDJ recombination scenarios with the TCRdist pipeline. In a later analysis, each TCR beta chain was defined by its CDR3 amino acid sequence together with its V-gene family, and reads without a unique V-gene family were excluded. To address suspected cross-contamination and a sequencing artifact, a later analysis removed 592 highly shared, low-generation-probability nucleotide sequences. In a later analysis, a clonal expansion index was calculated for each public chain from normalized within-repertoire ranks of inferred template counts. In a later analysis, generation probabilities were computed using a VDJ recombination model fitted to out-of-frame rearrangements, and the results were checked against IGoR. A later analysis scored TCR-TCR, TCR-HLA and TCR-CMV co-occurrence with hypergeometric tests, applying a repertoire-size bias correction to TCR pairs. False discovery rates were estimated in a later analysis by permuting HLA or CMV assignments 20 times. A later analysis grouped co-occurring TCRs with DBSCAN, adding TCRdist sequence similarity when clustering within HLA-allele-positive subsets. Repertoires with fewer than 30,000 or more than 120,000 public chains, plus five repertoires with anomalous nucleotide sharing, were excluded from co-occurrence clustering. TCRdb limited this immuneACCESS table to in-frame rearrangements with V and J called. A share of clones is missing; checked studies link under half to unresolved V genes, and the rest is unexplained. V and J calls and clone size are copied from that table; D and trimming were computed from the DNA. For this sample there are roughly 100,000 clones; about 69% appear just once. Approximately 4.8% of the sample is in the top ten clones.

Broad study findings and their caveats: In this cohort, only TCR beta chains were sequenced, and detectable features were limited by the absence of alpha or paired-chain data. Roughly uniform sequencing depth across donors was assumed in presence/absence analyses, although this assumption may not hold. In a later analysis, TCR association rates were found to vary across HLA loci, with the most associated TCRs seen for DRB1 alleles and the fewest for HLA-C alleles. A few of the identified cytomegalovirus-associated TCR beta chains were confirmed in vitro to be specific for cytomegalovirus antigens. Because HLA typing was missing for some donors at each locus, association tests included only the typed subset. Assigning TCR associations to individual alleles was difficult when HLA alleles, especially DR and DQ, strongly co-occurred. It was suggested by the authors that the approach could potentially be generalized to other disease states and immunological phenotypes. A later analysis reported that several top co-occurrence clusters appeared linked to parvovirus B19, influenza, CMV and Epstein-Barr virus. In the study, approximately 160 TCR beta chains were listed as associated with cytomegalovirus. In a later genetic analysis, a missense DCLRE1C variant was associated with V-gene and J-gene trimming of TCR beta chains, and the association was replicated in an independent cohort. In an earlier analysis of more than 450 of the donors, most TCR beta V segments were observed in productive rearrangements about 90% or about 30% of the time, broadly matching IMGT annotations. A later genetic analysis reported fewer N-insertions in productive TCRs among donors in an Asian-associated ancestry cluster than the roughly 700-donor mean. Across donors, most TCR sequences were observed very rarely, whereas some public TCRs were present in many individuals. Some IMGT-functional V segments, including TRBV6-2 and TRBV6-3, could not be told apart with the 87-base-pair reads, so those segments were excluded. Compared with equally common non-associated chains, HLA-associated TCR beta chains in a later analysis were more clonally expanded and had lower generation probabilities. A cluster of highly shared sequence variants was judged likely to represent a technical artifact of the sequencing pipeline. Immune exposure information for the cohort was limited to CMV serostatus. In a later analysis, most CMV-associated TCR beta chains were found to appear HLA-restricted, with HLA associations seemingly driven largely by CMV exposure. In both the original and validation cohorts, the classifier was reported to diagnose cytomegalovirus status with high specificity and sensitivity. A further reported finding was that TCR beta sequences accurately predicted the HLA-A and HLA-B alleles for most subjects in the first cohort. Linkage disequilibrium might explain the correlated functional status among segregating V segments, but an unknown experimental factor could not be excluded. A later analysis associated 15,000 to 20,000 TCR beta sequences with specific HLA alleles at a false discovery rate of 0.05. The earlier analysis of a few hundred of the donors excluded seventeen rarely observed V segments, including chromosome 9 orphons, because counts were too low.

About this clone itself: Its recognized antigen is unknown. Per-base quality was not reported, and no clone a single base away is much larger than it.

Sequences were obtained from PBMCs. The chain uses TRBV7-9 and TRBJ2-6, with a tentative D gene TRBD1 over 5 matching bases. This clonotype was sampled from a human donor in good health. The CDR3: CASSPGASGANVLTF. The nucleotide sequence is TGTGCCAGCAGCCCTGGGGCTTCTGGGGCCAACGTCCTGACTTTC.